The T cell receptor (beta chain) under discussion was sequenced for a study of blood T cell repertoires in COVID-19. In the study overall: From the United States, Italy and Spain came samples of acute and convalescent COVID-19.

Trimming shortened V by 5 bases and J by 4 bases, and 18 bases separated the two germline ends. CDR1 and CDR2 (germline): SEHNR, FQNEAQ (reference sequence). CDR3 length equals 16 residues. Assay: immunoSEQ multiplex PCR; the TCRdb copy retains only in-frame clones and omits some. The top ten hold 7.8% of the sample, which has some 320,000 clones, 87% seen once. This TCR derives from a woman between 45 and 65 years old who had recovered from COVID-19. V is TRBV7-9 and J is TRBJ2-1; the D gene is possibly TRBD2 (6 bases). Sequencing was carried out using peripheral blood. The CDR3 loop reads CASSRRLAGQYNEQFF. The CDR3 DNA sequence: TGTGCCAGCAGCCGACGGCTCGCGGGGCAATACAATGAGCAGTTCTTC. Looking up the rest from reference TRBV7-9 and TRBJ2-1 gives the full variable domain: DTGVSQNPRHKITKRGQNVTFRCDPISEHNRLYWYRQTLGQGPEFLTYFQNEAQLEKSRLLSDRFSAERPKGSFSTLEIQRTEQGDSAMYLCASSRRLAGQYNEQFFGPGTRLTVL.